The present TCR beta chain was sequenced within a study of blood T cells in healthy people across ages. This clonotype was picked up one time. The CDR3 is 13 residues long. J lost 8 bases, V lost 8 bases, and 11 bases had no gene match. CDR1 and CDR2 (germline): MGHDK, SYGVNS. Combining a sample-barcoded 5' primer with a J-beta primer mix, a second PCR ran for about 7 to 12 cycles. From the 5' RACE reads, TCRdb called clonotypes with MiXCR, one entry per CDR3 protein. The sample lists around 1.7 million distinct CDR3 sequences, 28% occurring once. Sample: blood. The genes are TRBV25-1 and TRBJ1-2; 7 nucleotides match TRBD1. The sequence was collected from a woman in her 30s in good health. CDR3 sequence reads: CASGDPPGGGYTF. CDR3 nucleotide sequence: TGTGCCAGCGGGGACCCTCCAGGGGGGGGCTACACCTTC.